This TCR beta chain was obtained from a study of T cell changes during pregnancy in multiple sclerosis. Some clones are missing from TCRdb's copy, which holds only in-frame ones; the method was immunoSEQ multiplex PCR. The repertoire consists of tens of thousands of clones, with 96% occurring once and the leading ten covering 2% to 2.5%. The receptor was isolated from a female donor with multiple sclerosis, enrolled in a pregnancy study. The input for sequencing was CD8+ T cells from peripheral blood mononuclear cells, taken after pregnancy.

CDR3 amino acids: CASSANPRTSFRSYEQYF. CDR3 coding DNA: TGTGCCAGCAGCGCCAACCCACGGACTAGCTTCCGATCCTACGAGCAGTACTTC. The chain combines TRBV5-4 with TRBJ2-7, with 8 positions matching TRBD2. V gave up 4 bases and J gave up 1 base; unmatched junction bases: 16. The CDR3 runs 18 residues. Germline V gene sequence: CDR1 SGHNT, CDR2 YYREEE (reference sequence). Drawing the rest from reference TRBV5-4 and TRBJ2-7, the complete variable domain is ETGVTQSPTHLIKTRGQQVTLRCSSQSGHNTVSWYQQALGQGPQFIFQYYREEENGRGNFPPRFSGLQFPNYSSELNVNALELDDSALYLCASSANPRTSFRSYEQYFGPGTRLTVT.